This TCR beta chain appears in the sequencing data of a study of blood T cell repertoires in COVID-19. Study overall: The United States, Italy and Spain supplied acute and convalescent COVID-19 samples.

The CDR3 extends over 16 amino acids. Germline assignment: CDR1 SGHRS and CDR2 YFSETQ. After removal of 4 bases from V and 0 bases from J, the junction contained 6 bases not matched to a gene. Some clones are missing from TCRdb's copy, which holds only in-frame ones; the method was immunoSEQ multiplex PCR. This table holds approximately 100,000 clones, 85% to 95% found once. This TCR derives from a man between 50 and 59 years old with active COVID-19. The sequencing sample was made of peripheral blood. The chain uses TRBV5-1 and TRBJ2-3; 9 bases are a match to TRBD1. The CDR3 loop is CASSPSTGGSTDTQYF. The CDR3 bases are TGCGCCAGCAGCCCCTCGACAGGGGGGAGCACAGATACGCAGTATTTT.